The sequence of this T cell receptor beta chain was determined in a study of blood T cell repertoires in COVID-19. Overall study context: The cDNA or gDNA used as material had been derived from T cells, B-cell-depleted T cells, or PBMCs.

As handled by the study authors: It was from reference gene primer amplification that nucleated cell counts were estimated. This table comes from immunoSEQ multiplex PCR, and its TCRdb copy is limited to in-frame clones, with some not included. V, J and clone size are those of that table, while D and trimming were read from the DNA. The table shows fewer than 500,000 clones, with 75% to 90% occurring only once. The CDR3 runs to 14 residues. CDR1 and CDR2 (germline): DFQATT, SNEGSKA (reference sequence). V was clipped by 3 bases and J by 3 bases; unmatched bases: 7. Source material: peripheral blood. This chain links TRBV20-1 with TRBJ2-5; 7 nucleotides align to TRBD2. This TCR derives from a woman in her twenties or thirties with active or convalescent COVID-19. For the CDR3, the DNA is TGCAGTGCTAGTATCCGACTAGCAGAAGAGACCCAGTACTTC. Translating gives CSASIRLAEETQYF.